The clone carrying this T cell receptor (beta chain) is medium-sized. These data belong to a study of blood T cell repertoires in COVID-19. Across the whole study: The United States, Italy and Spain were the sources of the acute and convalescent COVID-19 samples. Nucleic acid was either cDNA or gDNA, and it came from T cells, B-cell-depleted T cells, or PBMCs.

Original processing notes: The authors estimated nucleated cell counts from reference gene primer amplification. Generated by immunoSEQ multiplex PCR, the TCRdb table keeps only in-frame clones and is missing some. V and J calls and clone size are as listed in that table; D and trimming were resolved from the DNA. The repertoire includes some 50,000 clones, 75% to 80% of them detected once, and around 20% sits in the top ten. J gave up 1 base and V 1 base, and 3 bases lay outside the gene matches. This CDR3 is 16 amino acids long. Germline V gene lookup returns CDR1 MGHRA and CDR2 YSYEKL. Sample: peripheral blood. This clonotype originated in a human donor with active or convalescent COVID-19. The donor label of this sample is uncertain. The chain joins TRBV4-1 to TRBJ2-2; 7 bases align to TRBD2. The DNA for the CDR3 is TGCGCCAGCAGCCAAGGGGACTATGGGAACACCGGGGAGCTGTTTTTT. Translated: CASSQGDYGNTGELFF.